Listed below are T cell receptor beta chains from one sample, sequenced in a study of cytomegalovirus exposure and HLA in healthy donors. Method: immunoSEQ multiplex PCR; TCRdb's copy keeps in-frame clones and lacks some. Among about 130,000 clones, 17% were seen once, and the ten largest hold about 2.6%. Material for sequencing was PBMCs. These receptors originate from a female donor in good health and CMV-seropositive. The CDR3 runs from the conserved cysteine through the conserved F or W. The D gene is left open where the match is weak. Some rows mark clone size as missing; the rest say once, few, many or name a class of expanded clone.

clone size: .; V gene: TRBV5-6; D gene: .; J gene: TRBJ2-2; CDR3 DNA: TGTGCCAGCAGATCTACGGGATCCACCGGGGAGCTGTTTTTT; CDR3 protein: CASRSTGSTGELFF
clone size: few; V gene: TRBV6-1; D gene: .; J gene: TRBJ1-2; CDR3 DNA: TGTGCCAGCAGTGTCTTCAGGGGAGAGAACTATGGCTACACCTTC; CDR3 protein: CASSVFRGENYGYTF
clone size: once; V gene: TRBV7-9; D gene: TRBD1; J gene: TRBJ2-5; CDR3 DNA: TGTGCCAGCAGCTTAGGGACAGGGAACCAAGAGACCCAGTACTTC; CDR3 protein: CASSLGTGNQETQYF
clone size: .; V gene: TRBV15; D gene: .; J gene: TRBJ2-5; CDR3 DNA: TGTGCCACCAGCAGAGATCAACAGGTCCTGAGGGAGACCCAGTACTTC; CDR3 protein: CATSRDQQVLRETQYF
clone size: .; V gene: TRBV4-2; D gene: .; J gene: TRBJ2-2; CDR3 DNA: TGTGCCAGCAGCCCGCGGGTGCGGGGAGCGAACACCGGGGAGCTGTTTTTT; CDR3 protein: CASSPRVRGANTGELFF
clone size: .; V gene: TRBV18; D gene: .; J gene: TRBJ2-7; CDR3 DNA: TGTGCCAGCTCACCACAGTCTACTACAGGGGGAGGGGAGCAGTACTTC; CDR3 protein: CASSPQSTTGGGEQYF
clone size: few; V gene: TRBV7-2; D gene: .; J gene: TRBJ1-2; CDR3 DNA: TGTGCCAGCAGCTCTAAAAACAGGGACGGTGGCTACACCTTC; CDR3 protein: CASSSKNRDGGYTF
clone size: .; V gene: TRBV29-1; D gene: .; J gene: TRBJ1-1; CDR3 DNA: TGCAGCGCCGTTCGTTTGAACACTGAAGCTTTCTTT; CDR3 protein: CSAVRLNTEAFF
clone size: few; V gene: TRBV11-3; D gene: .; J gene: TRBJ2-7; CDR3 DNA: TGTGCCAGCAGCTTATACTCGAACTACGAGCAGTACTTC; CDR3 protein: CASSLYSNYEQYF
clone size: few; V gene: TRBV12-2; D gene: .; J gene: TRBJ1-2; CDR3 DNA: TGTGCAAGTCGCCCAAAAGGTGACAGCCATGGCTACACCTTC; CDR3 protein: CASRPKGDSHGYTF
clone size: .; V gene: TRBV2; D gene: .; J gene: TRBJ1-2; CDR3 DNA: TGTGCCAGCGAGGGTGTTGCTAACTATGGCTACACCTTC; CDR3 protein: CASEGVANYGYTF
clone size: .; V gene: TRBV30; D gene: .; J gene: TRBJ1-3; CDR3 DNA: TGTGCCTGGAGTCTGCTTGCAGGGCTTGGCGGAAACACCATATATTTT; CDR3 protein: CAWSLLAGLGGNTIYF
clone size: .; V gene: TRBV5-1; D gene: .; J gene: TRBJ1-1; CDR3 DNA: TGCGCCAGCAGCCACATACAGGGTGGCATCGCTCTGAACACTGAAGCTTTCTTT; CDR3 protein: CASSHIQGGIALNTEAFF
clone size: few; V gene: TRBV7-9; D gene: .; J gene: TRBJ1-2; CDR3 DNA: TGTGCCAGCAGCCATCCCGTAGGAGGGGGCTACACCTTC; CDR3 protein: CASSHPVGGGYTF
clone size: few; V gene: TRBV12-5; D gene: .; J gene: TRBJ2-7; CDR3 DNA: TGTGCTAGTGGTTTAAACAGCGGACTGAGCGAGCAGTACTTC; CDR3 protein: CASGLNSGLSEQYF
clone size: .; V gene: TRBV7-9; D gene: TRBD1; J gene: TRBJ1-5; CDR3 DNA: TGTGCCAGCAGCCCTGGACAGGGTACCCAGCATTTT; CDR3 protein: CASSPGQGTQHF
clone size: .; V gene: TRBV4-3; D gene: .; J gene: TRBJ2-3; CDR3 DNA: TGCGCCAGCAGCCAAGATCTGAGCGGAACTACGCAGTATTTT; CDR3 protein: CASSQDLSGTTQYF
clone size: .; V gene: TRBV15; D gene: TRBD2; J gene: TRBJ2-7; CDR3 DNA: TGTGCCACCAGCAGACTGGGGGGGAGTTCGCCCTCCTACGAGCAGTACTTC; CDR3 protein: CATSRLGGSSPSYEQYF
clone size: few; V gene: TRBV7-2; D gene: TRBD2; J gene: TRBJ2-3; CDR3 DNA: TGTGCCAGCAGCCTGCCTGGTTTAGCGGGGGGCCCCACAGATACGCAGTATTTT; CDR3 protein: CASSLPGLAGGPTDTQYF
clone size: few; V gene: TRBV6-5; D gene: .; J gene: TRBJ1-4; CDR3 DNA: TGTGCCAGCAGTACGGGGGGTGGGGAAAAGCTGTTTTTT; CDR3 protein: CASSTGGGEKLFF
clone size: few; V gene: TRBV30; D gene: .; J gene: TRBJ1-1; CDR3 DNA: TGTGCCTGGAGGGCTTGGGAGGGGAAGAGTGAAGCTTTCTTT; CDR3 protein: CAWRAWEGKSEAFF
clone size: few; V gene: TRBV28; D gene: .; J gene: TRBJ1-1; CDR3 DNA: TGTGCCAGCAGTAGTCGGGGGGGCGCGGAAGCTTTCTTT; CDR3 protein: CASSSRGGAEAFF
clone size: .; V gene: TRBV7-9; D gene: .; J gene: TRBJ2-7; CDR3 DNA: TGTGCCAGCAGCTTAGAGGGTGGGACATGGCCGAGCTCCTACGAGCAGTACTTC; CDR3 protein: CASSLEGGTWPSSYEQYF
clone size: .; V gene: TRBV30; D gene: .; J gene: TRBJ2-7; CDR3 DNA: TGTGCCTGGAGTCTAGGCCCAGCCTACGAGCAGTACTTC; CDR3 protein: CAWSLGPAYEQYF
clone size: few; V gene: TRBV28; D gene: .; J gene: TRBJ2-2; CDR3 DNA: TGTGCCAGCCGTTCGACAGGAGATGACACCGGGGAGCTGTTTTTT; CDR3 protein: CASRSTGDDTGELFF
clone size: .; V gene: TRBV5-6; D gene: TRBD2; J gene: TRBJ2-7; CDR3 DNA: TGTGCCAGCAGCCCGGGGGGGACGTACTACGAGCAGTACTTC; CDR3 protein: CASSPGGTYYEQYF
clone size: .; V gene: TRBV5-6; D gene: .; J gene: TRBJ2-7; CDR3 DNA: TGTGCCAGCAGCTCGTGGACAGAGCAGTACTTC; CDR3 protein: CASSSWTEQYF
clone size: .; V gene: TRBV15; D gene: .; J gene: TRBJ1-2; CDR3 DNA: TGTGCCACCAGCAATGGTTACAACAGGGCGGGTAACTATGGCTACACCTTC; CDR3 protein: CATSNGYNRAGNYGYTF
clone size: .; V gene: TRBV7-8; D gene: .; J gene: TRBJ1-2; CDR3 DNA: TGTGCCAGCAGCTTAGATGGGGGGGAGGTGGGGGGCTACACCTTC; CDR3 protein: CASSLDGGEVGGYTF
clone size: .; V gene: TRBV7-2; D gene: TRBD2; J gene: TRBJ2-7; CDR3 DNA: TGTGCCAGCAGCTACGCCCCTTCGGGGGGGCCCGAGCAGTACTTC; CDR3 protein: CASSYAPSGGPEQYF
clone size: few; V gene: TRBV27; D gene: TRBD1; J gene: TRBJ1-2; CDR3 DNA: TGTGCCAGCAGTTTATCGTCGGGACAGGGCATCTATGGCTACACCTTC; CDR3 protein: CASSLSSGQGIYGYTF
clone size: .; V gene: TRBV28; D gene: TRBD2; J gene: TRBJ2-1; CDR3 DNA: TGTGCCAGCAGTTTAGGCGGGAGGAGCTCCTACAATGAGCAGTTCTTC; CDR3 protein: CASSLGGRSSYNEQFF
clone size: few; V gene: TRBV30; D gene: .; J gene: TRBJ1-5; CDR3 DNA: TGTGCCTGGGCAGGGGATAGCAATCAGCCCCAGCATTTT; CDR3 protein: CAWAGDSNQPQHF
clone size: .; V gene: TRBV4-1; D gene: TRBD2; J gene: TRBJ2-1; CDR3 DNA: TGCGCCAGCAGCCAAGTGGGGTTAGCGGGAGGGCCGAGTTCATACAATGAGCAGTTCTTC; CDR3 protein: CASSQVGLAGGPSSYNEQFF
clone size: few; V gene: TRBV14; D gene: TRBD1; J gene: TRBJ1-1; CDR3 DNA: TGTGCCAGCAGCCAGGCAGGGGGTAGGAGCACTGAAGCTTTCTTT; CDR3 protein: CASSQAGGRSTEAFF
clone size: .; V gene: TRBV9; D gene: TRBD2; J gene: TRBJ2-5; CDR3 DNA: TGTGCCAGCAGCGTAGCTGGCGGGGGGGACCAAGAGACCCAGTACTTC; CDR3 protein: CASSVAGGGDQETQYF
clone size: few; V gene: TRBV4-2; D gene: .; J gene: TRBJ2-7; CDR3 DNA: TGTGCCAGCAGCCAAGAGTTGAGGGGAAGGGGGACCTACGAGCAGTACTTC; CDR3 protein: CASSQELRGRGTYEQYF
clone size: .; V gene: TRBV7-9; D gene: .; J gene: TRBJ2-3; CDR3 DNA: TGTGCCAGCAGCCCCTGGGCCTTGCCCACAGATACGCAGTATTTT; CDR3 protein: CASSPWALPTDTQYF
clone size: .; V gene: TRBV7-9; D gene: .; J gene: TRBJ1-1; CDR3 DNA: TGTGCCAGCAGCCCCCGCTTTTTCCTCGGCACTGAAGCTTTCTTT; CDR3 protein: CASSPRFFLGTEAFF
clone size: few; V gene: TRBV5-1; D gene: TRBD2; J gene: TRBJ2-3; CDR3 DNA: TGCGCCAGCAGCGCACTAGCGGGGTCCCACACAGATACGCAGTATTTT; CDR3 protein: CASSALAGSHTDTQYF
clone size: few; V gene: TRBV4-3; D gene: .; J gene: TRBJ2-3; CDR3 DNA: TGCGCCAGCAGCCAAGATGCTAGTGAGCCCACAGATACGCAGTATTTT; CDR3 protein: CASSQDASEPTDTQYF
clone size: .; V gene: TRBV27; D gene: .; J gene: TRBJ1-1; CDR3 DNA: TGTGCCAGCAGTTTGGGCGGGGGATTCCTGAACACTGAAGCTTTCTTT; CDR3 protein: CASSLGGGFLNTEAFF
clone size: few; V gene: TRBV6-1; D gene: TRBD1; J gene: TRBJ2-5; CDR3 DNA: TGTGCCAGCAGTCTAGACAGGGCCAGTGGGACCCAGTACTTC; CDR3 protein: CASSLDRASGTQYF
clone size: .; V gene: TRBV27; D gene: TRBD1; J gene: TRBJ1-2; CDR3 DNA: TGTGCCAGCAGTTTAGACAGGGGAGGTGGCTACACCTTC; CDR3 protein: CASSLDRGGGYTF
clone size: .; V gene: TRBV7-9; D gene: TRBD2; J gene: TRBJ2-7; CDR3 DNA: TGTGCCAGCGCAACCGGGGCGGGAGACTCCTACGAGCAGTACTTC; CDR3 protein: CASATGAGDSYEQYF
clone size: .; V gene: TRBV12-5; D gene: .; J gene: TRBJ2-1; CDR3 DNA: TGTGCTAGTGGACGACAGCTCAGAGCCTACAATGAGCAGTTCTTC; CDR3 protein: CASGRQLRAYNEQFF
clone size: few; V gene: TRBV7-9; D gene: .; J gene: TRBJ1-1; CDR3 DNA: TGTGCCAGCAGCTCCCAACAAGACACTGAAGCTTTCTTT; CDR3 protein: CASSSQQDTEAFF
clone size: few; V gene: TRBV7-8; D gene: TRBD2; J gene: TRBJ2-7; CDR3 DNA: TGTGCCAGCAGCCCCCAGGCTAGCGGGAGTAAGGACGAGCAGTACTTC; CDR3 protein: CASSPQASGSKDEQYF
clone size: few; V gene: TRBV9; D gene: .; J gene: TRBJ2-2; CDR3 DNA: TGTGCCAGCCGAGTATCGGGGTACACCGGGGAGCTGTTTTTT; CDR3 protein: CASRVSGYTGELFF
clone size: .; V gene: TRBV19; D gene: TRBD1; J gene: TRBJ1-1; CDR3 DNA: TGTGCCAGTAGTACGGGACAGGGTGCCACTGAAGCTTTCTTT; CDR3 protein: CASSTGQGATEAFF
clone size: few; V gene: TRBV18; D gene: .; J gene: TRBJ1-1; CDR3 DNA: TGTGCCAGCTCACCACCGGGTCGAACGGGTGACGCTTTCTTT; CDR3 protein: CASSPPGRTGDAFF
clone size: .; V gene: TRBV7-9; D gene: TRBD2; J gene: TRBJ2-7; CDR3 DNA: TGTGCCAGCAGCCCTATAGCGGGGGGCCGGTACGAGCAGTACTTC; CDR3 protein: CASSPIAGGRYEQYF
clone size: few; V gene: TRBV28; D gene: TRBD1; J gene: TRBJ2-2; CDR3 DNA: TGTGCCAGCAGTGTATATAGGGGGCACACCGGGGAGCTGTTTTTT; CDR3 protein: CASSVYRGHTGELFF
clone size: few; V gene: TRBV19; D gene: .; J gene: TRBJ2-3; CDR3 DNA: TGTGCCAGTACCCGGGACTCGACAGATACGCAGTATTTT; CDR3 protein: CASTRDSTDTQYF
clone size: .; V gene: TRBV5-6; D gene: .; J gene: TRBJ2-1; CDR3 DNA: TGTGCCAGCAGCTTGCTGGGGGCTGGGTCGTATGAGCAGTTCTTC; CDR3 protein: CASSLLGAGSYEQFF
clone size: .; V gene: TRBV27; D gene: TRBD1; J gene: TRBJ1-2; CDR3 DNA: TGTGCCAGCAGTAGATCAGGGGGTATCTATGGCTACACCTTC; CDR3 protein: CASSRSGGIYGYTF
clone size: .; V gene: TRBV27; D gene: .; J gene: TRBJ2-2; CDR3 DNA: TGTGCCAGCCTCCCGTCGGCGGGGGCCACCGGGGAGCTGTTTTTT; CDR3 protein: CASLPSAGATGELFF
clone size: few; V gene: TRBV5-5; D gene: .; J gene: TRBJ2-1; CDR3 DNA: TGTGCCAGCAGCCCCCAGGGTGGTTCCTACAATGAGCAGTTCTTC; CDR3 protein: CASSPQGGSYNEQFF
clone size: .; V gene: TRBV27; D gene: TRBD2; J gene: TRBJ2-7; CDR3 DNA: TGTGCCAGCAGTCCCTACCCTTTGGCGGGAGGCTACGAGCAGTACTTC; CDR3 protein: CASSPYPLAGGYEQYF